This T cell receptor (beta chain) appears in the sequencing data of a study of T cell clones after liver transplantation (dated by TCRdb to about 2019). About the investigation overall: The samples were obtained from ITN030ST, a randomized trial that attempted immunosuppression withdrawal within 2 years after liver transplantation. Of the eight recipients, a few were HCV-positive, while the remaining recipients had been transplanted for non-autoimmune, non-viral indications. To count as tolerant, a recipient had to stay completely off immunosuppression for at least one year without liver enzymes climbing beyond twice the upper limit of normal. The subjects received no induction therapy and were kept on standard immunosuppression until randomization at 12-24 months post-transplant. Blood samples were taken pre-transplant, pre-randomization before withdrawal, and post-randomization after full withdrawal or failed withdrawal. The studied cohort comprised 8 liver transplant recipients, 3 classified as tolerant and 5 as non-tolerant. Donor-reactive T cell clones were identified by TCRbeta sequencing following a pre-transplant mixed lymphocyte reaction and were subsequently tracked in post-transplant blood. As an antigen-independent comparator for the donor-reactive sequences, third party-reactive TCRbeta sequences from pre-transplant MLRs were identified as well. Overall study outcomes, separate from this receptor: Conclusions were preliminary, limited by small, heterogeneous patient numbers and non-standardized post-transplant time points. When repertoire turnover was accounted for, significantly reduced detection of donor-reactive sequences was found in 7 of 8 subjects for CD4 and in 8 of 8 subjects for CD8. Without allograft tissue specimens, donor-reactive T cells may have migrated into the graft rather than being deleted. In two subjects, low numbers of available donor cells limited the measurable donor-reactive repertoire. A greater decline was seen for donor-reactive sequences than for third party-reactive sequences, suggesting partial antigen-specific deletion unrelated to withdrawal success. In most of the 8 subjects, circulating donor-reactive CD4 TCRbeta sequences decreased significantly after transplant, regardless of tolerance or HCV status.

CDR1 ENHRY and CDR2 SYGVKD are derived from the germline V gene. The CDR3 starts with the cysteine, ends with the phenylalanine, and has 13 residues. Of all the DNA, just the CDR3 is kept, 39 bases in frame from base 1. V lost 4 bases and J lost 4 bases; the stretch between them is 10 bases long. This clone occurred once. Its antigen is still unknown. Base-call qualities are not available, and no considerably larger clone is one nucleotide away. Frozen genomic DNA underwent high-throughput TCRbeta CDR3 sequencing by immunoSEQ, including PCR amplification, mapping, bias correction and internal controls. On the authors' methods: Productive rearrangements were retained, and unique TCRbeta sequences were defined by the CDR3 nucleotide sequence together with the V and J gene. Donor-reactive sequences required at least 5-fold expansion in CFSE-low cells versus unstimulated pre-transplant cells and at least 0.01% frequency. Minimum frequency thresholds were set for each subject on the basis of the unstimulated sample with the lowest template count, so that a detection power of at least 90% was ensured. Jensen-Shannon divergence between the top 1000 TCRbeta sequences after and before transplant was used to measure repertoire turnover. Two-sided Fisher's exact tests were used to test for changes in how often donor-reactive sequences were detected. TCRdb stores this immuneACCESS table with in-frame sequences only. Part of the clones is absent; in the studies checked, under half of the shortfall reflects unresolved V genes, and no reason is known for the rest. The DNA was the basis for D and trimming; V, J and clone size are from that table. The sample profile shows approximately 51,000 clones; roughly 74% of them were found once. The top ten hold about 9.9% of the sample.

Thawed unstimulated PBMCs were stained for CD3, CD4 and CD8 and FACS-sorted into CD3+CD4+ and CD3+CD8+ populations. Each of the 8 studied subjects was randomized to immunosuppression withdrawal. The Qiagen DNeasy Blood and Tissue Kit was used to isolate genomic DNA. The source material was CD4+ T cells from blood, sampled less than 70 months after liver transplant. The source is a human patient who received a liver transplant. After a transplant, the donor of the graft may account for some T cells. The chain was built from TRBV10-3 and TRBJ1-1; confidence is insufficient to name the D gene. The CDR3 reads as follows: CAISGRTTTEAFF. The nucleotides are TGTGCCATCAGTGGTAGAACGACCACTGAAGCTTTCTTT.